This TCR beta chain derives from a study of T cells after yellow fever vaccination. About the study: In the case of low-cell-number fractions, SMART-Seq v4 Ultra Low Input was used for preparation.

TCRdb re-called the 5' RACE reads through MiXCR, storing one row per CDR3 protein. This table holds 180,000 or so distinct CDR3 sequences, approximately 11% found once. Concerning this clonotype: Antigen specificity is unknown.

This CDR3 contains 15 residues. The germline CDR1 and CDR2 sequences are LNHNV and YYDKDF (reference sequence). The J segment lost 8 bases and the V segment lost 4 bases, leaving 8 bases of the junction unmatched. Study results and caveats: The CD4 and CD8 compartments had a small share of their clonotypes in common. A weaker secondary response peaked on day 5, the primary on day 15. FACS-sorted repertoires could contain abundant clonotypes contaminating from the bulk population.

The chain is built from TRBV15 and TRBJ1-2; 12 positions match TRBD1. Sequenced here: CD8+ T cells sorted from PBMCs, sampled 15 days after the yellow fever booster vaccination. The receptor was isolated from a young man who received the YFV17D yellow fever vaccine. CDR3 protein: CATSTRGTGGLGYTF. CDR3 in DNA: TGTGCCACCAGCACCCGCGGGACAGGGGGCTTAGGCTACACCTTC.